This TCR beta chain was documented in a study of shared T cell receptors in the human thymus. Germline loops: CDR1 MNHGY, CDR2 SAAAGT. The V and J ends lost 6 bases and 3 bases, in that order; junction bases with no gene match: 3. The CDR3 extends over 13 amino acids. The repertoire was sequenced with immunoSEQ multiplex PCR; TCRdb's copy has only in-frame clones and lacks some. The table has some 700,000 clones, approximately 87% seen once. These data also formed part of another study, on human thymus T cells. This second study says: The people who donated were healthy Finnish babies having corrective surgery for congenital heart defects. Resected material from corrective heart surgery provided the thymus tissue analysed. Usage of V and J genes appeared biased in thymic and blood repertoires. Unrelated individuals reportedly shared highly overlapping thymic TCR repertoires.

The sequence derives from a boy younger than two with a congenital heart defect. The rearrangement links TRBV6-8 to TRBJ2-7, with 9 bases that match TRBD1. Sequencing used thymocytes. CDR3 region: CASRDRGVYEQYF. CDR3 in DNA: TGTGCCAGCAGGGACAGGGGCGTCTACGAGCAGTACTTC.